This T cell receptor beta chain was observed in a study of blood T cell repertoires in COVID-19. Study information: The origin of the acute and convalescent COVID-19 samples was the United States, Italy and Spain.

This CDR3 has 15 residues. Trimming shortened V by 3 bases and J by 0 bases, and 10 bases separated the two germline ends. Germline loops: CDR1 LNHDA, CDR2 SQIVND (reference sequence). As processed by the authors: Cell counts per sample came from amplifying reference gene primers. Repertoires were generated with immunoSEQ multiplex PCR, while TCRdb's copy carries only in-frame clones and drops some. The V and J calls and the clone size are those of that table, but D and trimming were determined from the DNA. Of some 120,000 clones listed, approximately 87% were seen once; the top ten hold roughly 2.2%.

Sequencing used peripheral blood. The TCR sequence derives from a woman aged 50 to 60 with acute or convalescent COVID-19. The chain carries TRBV19 and TRBJ2-3; TRBD2 might be the D (6 bases). The CDR3 region is CASSITSTSTDTQYF. Here the CDR3 DNA reads TGTGCCAGTAGTATTACTAGCACTAGCACAGATACGCAGTATTTT.